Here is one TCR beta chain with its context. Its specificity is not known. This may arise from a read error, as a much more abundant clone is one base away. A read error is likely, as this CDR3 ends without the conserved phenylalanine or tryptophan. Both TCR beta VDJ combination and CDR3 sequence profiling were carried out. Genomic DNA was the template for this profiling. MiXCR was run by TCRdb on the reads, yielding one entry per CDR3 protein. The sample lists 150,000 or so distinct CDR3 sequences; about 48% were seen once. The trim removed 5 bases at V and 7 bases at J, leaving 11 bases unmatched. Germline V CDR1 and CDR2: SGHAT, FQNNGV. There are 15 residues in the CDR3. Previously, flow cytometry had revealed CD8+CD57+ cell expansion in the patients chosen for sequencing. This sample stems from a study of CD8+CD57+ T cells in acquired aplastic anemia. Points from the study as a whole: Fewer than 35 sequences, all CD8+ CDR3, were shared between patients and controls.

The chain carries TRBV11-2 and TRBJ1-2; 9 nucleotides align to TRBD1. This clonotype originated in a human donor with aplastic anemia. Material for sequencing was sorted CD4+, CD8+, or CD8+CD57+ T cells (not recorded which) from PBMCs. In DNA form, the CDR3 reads TGTGCCAGCAGCCTCGGGGGACAGGGTTTAGTTGGCTACACCCTC. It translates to CASSLGGQGLVGYTL.